The present TCR beta chain was sequenced within a study of CD8 T cells in Susac syndrome. There are 14 residues in the CDR3. J lost 2 bases, V lost 3 bases, and 2 bases had no gene match. Germline V gene data show CDR1 as SGHRS and CDR2 as YFSETQ. With random hexamers, reverse transcription was performed on about 0.5 to 1 ug of RNA. The immunoSEQ assay covered 54 Vbeta and 13 Jbeta segments for CDR3. One entry per CDR3 protein, called by TCRdb with MiXCR from the immunoSEQ multiplex PCR reads. The data contain around 110,000 distinct CDR3 sequences, approximately 93% of them singletons. The V gene is TRBV5-1, the J gene TRBJ2-5; TRBD1 agrees at 9 bases. This receptor was taken from a human donor with Susac syndrome. Sequencing was done on a sample of CD8+ T cells from PBMCs. CDR3 region: CASSWDRDQETQYF. The CDR3 nucleotides read TGCGCCAGCAGCTGGGACAGGGATCAAGAGACCCAGTACTTC.